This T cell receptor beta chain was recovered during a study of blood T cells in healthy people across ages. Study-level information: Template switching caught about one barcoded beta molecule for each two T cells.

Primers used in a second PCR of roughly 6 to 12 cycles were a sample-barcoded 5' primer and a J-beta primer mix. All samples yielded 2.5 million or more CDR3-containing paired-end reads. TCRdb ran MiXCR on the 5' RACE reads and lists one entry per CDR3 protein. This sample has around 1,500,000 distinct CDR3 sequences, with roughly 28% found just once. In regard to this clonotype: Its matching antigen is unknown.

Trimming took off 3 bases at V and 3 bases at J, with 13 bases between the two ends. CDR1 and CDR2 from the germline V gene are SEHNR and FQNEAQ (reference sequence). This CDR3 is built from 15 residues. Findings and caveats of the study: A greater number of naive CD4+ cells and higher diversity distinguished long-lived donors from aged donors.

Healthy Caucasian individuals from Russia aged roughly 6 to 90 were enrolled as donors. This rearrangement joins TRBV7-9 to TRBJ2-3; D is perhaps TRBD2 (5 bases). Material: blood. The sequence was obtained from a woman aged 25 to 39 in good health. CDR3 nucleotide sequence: TGTGCCAGCAGCTTTTGGTCGGGAAGTACAGATACGCAGTATTTT. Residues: CASSFWSGSTDTQYF.